The present TCR beta chain was sequenced within a study of T cell changes during pregnancy in multiple sclerosis. This CDR3 comprises 14 residues. Trimming at V came to 6 bases and at J to 5 bases, leaving 8 bases not matched to a gene. Germline assignment: CDR1 SGHTA and CDR2 FQGTGA. Sequencing used immunoSEQ multiplex PCR; TCRdb keeps in-frame clones, though not all of them. The sample includes about 60,000 clones, approximately 91% of them seen just once. This clone was recorded a few times. The clonotype originates from a female donor with multiple sclerosis, enrolled in a pregnancy study. The input for sequencing was CD4+ T cells from peripheral blood mononuclear cells, taken in the first trimester of pregnancy. This rearrangement joins TRBV7-3 to TRBJ1-1; 8 nucleotides align to TRBD1. CDR3 DNA: TGTGCCAGCAGGAGGACAGGGTTGGGGACTGAAGCTTTCTTT. Amino acids: CASRRTGLGTEAFF.